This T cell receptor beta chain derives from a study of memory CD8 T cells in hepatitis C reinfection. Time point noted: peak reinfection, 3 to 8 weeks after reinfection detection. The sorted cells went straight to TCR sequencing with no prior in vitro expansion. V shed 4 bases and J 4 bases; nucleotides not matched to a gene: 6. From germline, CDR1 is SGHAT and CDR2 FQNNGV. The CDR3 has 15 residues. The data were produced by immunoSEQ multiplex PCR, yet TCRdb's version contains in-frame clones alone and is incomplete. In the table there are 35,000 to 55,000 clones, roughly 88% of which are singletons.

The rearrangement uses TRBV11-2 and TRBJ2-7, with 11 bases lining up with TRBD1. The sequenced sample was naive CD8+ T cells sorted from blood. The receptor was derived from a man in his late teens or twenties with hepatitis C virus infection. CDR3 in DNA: TGTGCCAGCAGCTACGGGACAGGGGGGGAGTACGAGCAGTACTTC. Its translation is CASSYGTGGEYEQYF.